In this sample, the clone carrying this TCR beta chain turned up once. Its antigen is unidentified. This may be a read error: a much more frequent sequence differs by one nucleotide. Each donor's blood draw was around 9.1 milliliters of peripheral blood. PBMCs were isolated at a quantity of at least 6 million per sample. Each sample provided at least 6 micrograms of extracted total RNA. The source of the sample is a study of blood T cells in healthy people across ages. A sample-barcoded 5' primer and a J-beta primer mix were used in a second PCR of about 7 to 11 cycles. In TCRdb, the 5' RACE reads were re-called with MiXCR into one record per CDR3 protein. The table includes over 1,200,000 distinct CDR3 sequences, roughly 59% detected once. Study-wide points: Calculation of diversity from one million T cells yielded estimates considered to be underestimates.

The sample consisted of blood. The clonotype originates from a man aged 18 to 35 in good health.

The CDR3 protein is CASSHGVRETQYF. CDR3 sequence (DNA): TGCGCCAGCAGCCACGGGGTTAGAGAGACCCAGTACTTC. V gene TRBV4-1 combines with J gene TRBJ2-5, with a weak D call TRBD2 (5 bases). Germline assignment: CDR1 MGHRA and CDR2 YSYEKL. The V and J ends lost 3 bases and 4 bases respectively, with 9 bases between them. The CDR3 sequence is 13 residues long.